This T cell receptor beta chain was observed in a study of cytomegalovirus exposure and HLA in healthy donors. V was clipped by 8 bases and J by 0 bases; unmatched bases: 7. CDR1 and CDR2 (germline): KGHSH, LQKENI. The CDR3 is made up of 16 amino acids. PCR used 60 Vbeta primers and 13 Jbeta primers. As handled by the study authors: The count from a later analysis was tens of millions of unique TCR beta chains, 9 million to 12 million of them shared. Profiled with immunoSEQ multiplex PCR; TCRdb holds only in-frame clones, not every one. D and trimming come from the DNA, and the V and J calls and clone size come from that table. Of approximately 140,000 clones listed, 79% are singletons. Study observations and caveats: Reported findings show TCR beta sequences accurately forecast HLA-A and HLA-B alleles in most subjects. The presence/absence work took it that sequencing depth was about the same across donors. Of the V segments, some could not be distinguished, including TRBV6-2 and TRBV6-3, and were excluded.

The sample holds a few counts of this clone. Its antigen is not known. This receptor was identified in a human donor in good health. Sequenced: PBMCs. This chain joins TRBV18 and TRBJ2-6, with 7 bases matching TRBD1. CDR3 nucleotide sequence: TGTGCCAGCGACAGGGAACTGAGCTCTGGGGCCAACGTCCTGACTTTC. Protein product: CASDRELSSGANVLTF.